The rows below give T cell receptor beta chains drawn from one sample of a study of cytomegalovirus exposure and HLA in healthy donors. TCRdb's copy holds only in-frame clones and misses some; the assay was immunoSEQ multiplex PCR. The table includes 130,000 or so clones, 60% to 85% detected once. Input material: PBMCs. Receptors were obtained from a woman aged 40 to 55 in good health and CMV-seronegative. CDR3s include the opening cysteine and the closing phenylalanine or tryptophan. Some rows have no size entry. The others give once, few or many, or a class for an expanded clone.

V gene | clone size | CDR3 protein
TRBV19 | . | CASSILYASGVRGTDTQYF
TRBV27 | . | CASSAASGKLYEQYF
TRBV18 | . | CASSPQREFGEQFF
TRBV2 | . | CASRRGIFYGYTF
TRBV18 | . | CASSPVLGDYGYTF
TRBV6-1 | . | CASSVLYSNQPQHF
TRBV19 | . | CASSRGLGLGNTIYF
TRBV6-5 | . | CASRPQTGNTGELFF
TRBV9 | . | CASSVGHSNTGELFF
TRBV5-6 | once | CASSLLTGPGNTIYF
TRBV7-6 | . | CASSLEQAGSLSYEQYF
TRBV15 | . | CATSTGEGTGHGDEQFF
TRBV25-1 | . | CASRLAGGDEQFF
TRBV27 | few | CASRQDYYNEQFF
TRBV18 | . | CASSAVGAEAFF
TRBV19 | . | CASSIRGQTNTEAFF
TRBV4-2 | . | CASSEPSGMYEQYF
TRBV13 | . | CASSLMLGGQYF
TRBV2 | . | CASSGLTGPTYF
TRBV5-6 | . | CASSLGGAGSGWYIQYF
TRBV7-9 | . | CASSHSLGTGDSGYTF
TRBV28 | once | CASGPRTGWGNEQFF
TRBV18 | . | CASSPETGSHEQYF
TRBV9 | . | CASSPNSGYQYF
TRBV2 | . | CASIAGGSTDTQYF
TRBV27 | . | CASSKTRSSYNEQFF
TRBV9 | . | CASSVLPTVNTGELFF
TRBV6-5 | . | CASSQTGFYGYTF
TRBV19 | . | CASSLTNGNGELFF
TRBV19 | . | CASSPTRKSSYEQYF
TRBV6-5 | . | CASRDTQGPQHF
TRBV7-2 | . | CASSLANRGYGYTF
TRBV6-6 | . | CASRTAVTYGYTF
TRBV27 | . | CASSSQGASEKLFF
TRBV19 | . | CASSMGQGANTEAFF
TRBV2 | . | CASSRTPFYEQYF
TRBV19 | . | CASSPRGLTYNEQFF
TRBV29-1 | few | CSVTGLAVHNEQFF
TRBV19 | . | CASSIYGLLGNEQFF
TRBV6-6 | few | CASRTRDRGNTIYF
TRBV7-9 | . | CASSLGRSGTGELFF
TRBV7-2 | . | CASSPPGLAEGTQYF
TRBV4-1 | . | CASSQATGPHQPQHF
TRBV5-1 | . | CASKQQGSGETQYF